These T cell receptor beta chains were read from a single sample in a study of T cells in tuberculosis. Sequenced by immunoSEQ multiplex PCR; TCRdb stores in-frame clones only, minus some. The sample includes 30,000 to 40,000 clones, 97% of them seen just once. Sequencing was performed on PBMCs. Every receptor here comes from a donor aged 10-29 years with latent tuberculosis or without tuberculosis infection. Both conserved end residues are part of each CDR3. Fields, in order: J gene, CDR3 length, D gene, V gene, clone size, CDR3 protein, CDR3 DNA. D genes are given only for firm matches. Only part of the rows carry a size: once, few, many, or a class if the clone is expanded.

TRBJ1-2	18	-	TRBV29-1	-	CSVEDLSGSDAEFYGYTF	TGCAGCGTTGAAGATCTCTCGGGGAGCGATGCGGAGTTCTATGGCTACACCTTC
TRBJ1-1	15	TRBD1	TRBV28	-	CATRIRTGWNTEAFF	TGTGCCACCAGAATTAGGACAGGGTGGAACACTGAAGCTTTCTTT
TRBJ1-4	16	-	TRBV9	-	CASSGGTDATNEKLFF	TGTGCCAGCAGCGGCGGGACGGACGCAACTAATGAAAAACTGTTTTTT
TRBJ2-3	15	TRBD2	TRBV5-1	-	CASSPAAGGRYTQYF	TGCGCCAGCAGCCCTGCTGCGGGGGGGCGTTATACGCAGTATTTT
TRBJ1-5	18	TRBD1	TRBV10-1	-	CASSERTGAWDSNQPQHF	TGCGCCAGCAGTGAGAGGACAGGGGCTTGGGATAGCAATCAGCCCCAGCATTTT
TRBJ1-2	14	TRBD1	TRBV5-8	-	CASSGLTGDQGYTF	TGTGCCAGCAGCGGACTGACAGGGGACCAAGGCTACACCTTC
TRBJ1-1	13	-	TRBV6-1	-	CASSPQQNAEAFF	TGTGCCAGCAGTCCTCAACAGAATGCTGAAGCTTTCTTT
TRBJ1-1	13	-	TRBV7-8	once	CASSMGRGTEAFF	TGTGCCAGCAGTATGGGGAGGGGTACTGAAGCTTTCTTT
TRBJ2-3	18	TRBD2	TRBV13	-	CASSRRGLAGRSTDTQYF	TGTGCCAGCAGCCGCCGGGGACTAGCGGGGAGAAGCACAGATACGCAGTATTTT
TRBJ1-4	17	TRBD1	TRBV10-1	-	CASSEVNRGPTNEKLFF	TGCGCCAGCAGTGAGGTTAACAGGGGGCCGACTAATGAAAAACTGTTTTTT
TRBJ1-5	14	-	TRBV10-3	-	CAISDNPWGPSQHF	TGTGCCATCAGTGATAATCCCTGGGGGCCCTCCCAGCATTTT
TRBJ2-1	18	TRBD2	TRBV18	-	CASSGGLAGKSSYNEQFF	TGTGCCAGCTCGGGGGGACTAGCGGGTAAGAGCTCCTACAATGAGCAGTTCTTC
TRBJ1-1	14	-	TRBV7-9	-	CATHVGGMNTEAFF	TGTGCGACACATGTGGGGGGAATGAACACTGAAGCTTTCTTT
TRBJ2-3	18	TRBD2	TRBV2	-	CASSVLVELAGGPDTQYF	TGTGCCAGCAGTGTCCTCGTCGAACTAGCGGGGGGGCCAGATACGCAGTATTTT
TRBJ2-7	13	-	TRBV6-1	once	CASRWDTTYEQYF	TGTGCCAGCAGGTGGGACACTACCTACGAGCAGTACTTC
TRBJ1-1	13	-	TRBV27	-	CASSPSWNTEAFF	TGTGCCAGCAGTCCTTCCTGGAACACTGAAGCTTTCTTT
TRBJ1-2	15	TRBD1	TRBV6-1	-	CASTNRDRVRYGYTF	TGTGCCAGCACTAACCGGGACAGGGTTCGCTATGGCTACACCTTC
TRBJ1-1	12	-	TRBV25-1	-	CASSEDTTEAFF	TGTGCCAGCAGTGAGGACACTACCGAAGCTTTCTTT
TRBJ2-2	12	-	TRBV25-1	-	CASQYRAGELFF	TGTGCCAGCCAGTATCGGGCCGGGGAGCTGTTTTTT
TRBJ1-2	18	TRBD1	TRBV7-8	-	CASSHVPGQGIMSYGYTF	TGTGCCAGCAGTCATGTCCCGGGACAGGGAATCATGAGCTATGGCTACACCTTC
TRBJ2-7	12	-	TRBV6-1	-	CASRTTSYEQYF	TGTGCCAGCAGGACGACTAGCTACGAGCAGTACTTC
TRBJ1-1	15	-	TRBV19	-	CASSILAGSATEAFF	TGTGCCAGTAGTATCCTGGCAGGGTCGGCCACTGAAGCTTTCTTT
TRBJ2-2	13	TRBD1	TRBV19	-	CASSATGTGELFF	TGTGCCAGTAGTGCGACAGGGACCGGGGAGCTGTTTTTT
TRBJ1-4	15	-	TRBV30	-	CAWSETGTGNEKLFF	TGTGCCTGGAGTGAAACCGGGACTGGGAATGAAAAACTGTTTTTT
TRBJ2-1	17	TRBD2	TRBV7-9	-	CASSLGGLAGLYNEQFF	TGTGCCAGCAGCTTAGGCGGACTAGCGGGCCTATACAATGAGCAGTTCTTC
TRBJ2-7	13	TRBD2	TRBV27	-	CASSRLAGSEQYF	TGTGCCAGCAGTCGCTTAGCGGGATCCGAGCAGTACTTC
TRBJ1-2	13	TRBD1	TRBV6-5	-	CASSQNRGYGYTF	TGTGCCAGCAGTCAAAACAGGGGGTATGGCTACACCTTC
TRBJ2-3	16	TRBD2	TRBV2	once	CASSEGLADITDTQYF	TGTGCCAGCAGTGAAGGGCTAGCGGATATAACAGATACGCAGTATTTT
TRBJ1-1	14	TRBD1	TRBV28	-	CASTSGQGGTEAFF	TGTGCCAGCACCTCGGGACAGGGCGGCACTGAAGCTTTCTTT
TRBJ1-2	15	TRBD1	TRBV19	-	CASKETGGKDYGYTF	TGTGCCAGTAAAGAAACAGGGGGCAAGGACTATGGCTACACCTTC
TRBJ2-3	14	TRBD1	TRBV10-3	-	CAISEGTGADTQYF	TGTGCCATCAGTGAAGGGACAGGGGCAGATACGCAGTATTTT
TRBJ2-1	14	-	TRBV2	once	CASTPDRSYNEQFF	TGTGCCAGCACCCCCGACAGATCCTACAATGAGCAGTTCTTC
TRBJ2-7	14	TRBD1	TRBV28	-	CASFPGDSNYEQYF	TGTGCCAGCTTCCCCGGGGACAGCAACTACGAGCAGTACTTC
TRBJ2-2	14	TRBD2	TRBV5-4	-	CASRWGGLFGELFF	TGTGCCAGTCGCTGGGGGGGACTGTTCGGGGAGCTGTTTTTT
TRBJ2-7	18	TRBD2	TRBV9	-	CASSVGPTSGGRSYEQYF	TGTGCCAGCAGCGTAGGACCGACTAGCGGGGGACGCTCCTACGAGCAGTACTTC
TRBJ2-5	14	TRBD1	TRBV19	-	CASSLGTVGETQYF	TGTGCCAGTAGTCTCGGGACAGTGGGAGAGACCCAGTACTTC
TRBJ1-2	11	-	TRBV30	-	CAWRVGLLLTF	TGTGCCTGGAGGGTGGGCCTCCTACTCACCTTC
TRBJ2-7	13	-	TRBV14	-	CASSQATWAEQYF	TGTGCCAGCAGCCAAGCTACTTGGGCCGAGCAGTACTTC
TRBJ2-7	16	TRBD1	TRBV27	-	CASSLWSGTGSYEQYF	TGTGCCAGCAGTTTATGGTCCGGGACAGGATCCTACGAGCAGTACTTC
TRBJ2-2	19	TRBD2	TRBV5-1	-	CASSYGLAGGMADTGELFF	TGCGCCAGCAGCTACGGACTAGCGGGAGGTATGGCAGACACCGGGGAGCTGTTTTTT
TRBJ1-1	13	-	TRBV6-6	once	CASTSRQSHFAFF	TGTGCCAGCACCTCGCGACAGTCCCATTTCGCTTTCTTT
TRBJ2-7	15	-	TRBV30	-	CAWKARSGRTYEQYF	TGTGCCTGGAAAGCTCGGTCAGGAAGGACCTACGAGCAGTACTTC
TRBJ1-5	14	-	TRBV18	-	CASSQQGSNQPQHF	TGTGCCAGCTCACAACAGGGCTCCAATCAGCCCCAGCATTTT
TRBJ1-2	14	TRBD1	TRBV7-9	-	CASSETGAGDGYTF	TGTGCCAGCAGCGAGACAGGGGCGGGAGACGGCTACACCTTC
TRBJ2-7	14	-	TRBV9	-	CASSVSGAGYEQYF	TGTGCCAGCAGCGTATCAGGGGCGGGTTACGAGCAGTACTTC
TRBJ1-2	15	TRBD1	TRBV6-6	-	CASRDGQGVGYGYTF	TGTGCCAGCAGGGACGGACAGGGGGTCGGCTATGGCTACACCTTC
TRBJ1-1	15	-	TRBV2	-	CASSEEAHRNTEAFF	TGTGCCAGCAGTGAAGAGGCGCACAGGAACACTGAAGCTTTCTTT
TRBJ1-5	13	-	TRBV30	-	CAWSVGENQPQHF	TGTGCCTGGAGTGTAGGGGAAAATCAGCCCCAGCATTTT